This TCR beta chain comes out of a study of T cells after yellow fever vaccination. The CDR3 loop spans 14 amino acids. Germline-derived CDR1 and CDR2 are SGHRS and YFSETQ. The junction had 4 bases not matched to a gene; V was cut back by 4 bases and J by 4 bases. There are many counts of this clonotype. TCRdb ran MiXCR on the 5' RACE reads and lists one entry per CDR3 protein. Among around 340,000 distinct CDR3 sequences listed, 8.7% were seen once. The source of this sequence is a man aged 18 to 35 who received the YFV17D yellow fever vaccine. The sequenced sample was PBMCs, obtained on the day of the first yellow fever vaccination. The chain carries TRBV5-1 and TRBJ2-5, with 10 bases fitting TRBD2. CDR3 nucleotide sequence: TGCGCCAGCAGCGACATAGCGGGGGGAGAGACCCAGTACTTC. This codes for CASSDIAGGETQYF.